The clone carrying this TCR beta chain was seen only a few times. This entry belongs to a study of T-cell memory formation after mild COVID-19. Across the whole study: Largely donor-specific sequence clusters came from a couple of donors.

The CDR3 is 16 residues long. After removal of 5 bases from V and 3 bases from J, the junction contained 8 bases not matched to a gene. Germline V gene data show CDR1 as SGHTA and CDR2 as FQGNSA. It was 5'RACE with constant-segment primers that produced the TCR alpha and TCR beta cDNA libraries, which carried sample barcodes and UMIs. MiXCR was run by TCRdb on the 5' RACE reads, yielding one entry per CDR3 protein. The sample contains some 340,000 distinct CDR3 sequences, about an eighth of which appear only once. This TCR came from a man aged 18 to 29 who had mild COVID-19 (a few samples of this study predate the infection). Cell type and time point are not known. The chain is built from TRBV7-2 and TRBJ2-1, with 9 bases that match TRBD2. Sequenced sample: PBMCs or a T cell subset sorted from them (not recorded which). CDR3 bases: TGTGCCAGCAGCCGAACCGGGACTAGCCGCTACAATGAGCAGTTCTTC. Protein: CASSRTGTSRYNEQFF.